Presented here are 2 T cell receptor beta chains from one specimen sequenced in a study of vaccination effects on CD4 cells after COVID-19. Sequencing was performed with immunoSEQ multiplex PCR; in TCRdb, only in-frame clones are kept and a portion is missing. The data show 17,000 or so clones, about two thirds seen once. The antigens these receptors bind are not known. Before sequencing, viral peptide pools were used by the ViraFEST assay to expand antigen-specific CD4+ T cells. CD4+ T cell isolation took place after approximately ten days of culture. Participants were given two doses of BNT162b2 or mRNA-1273 vaccine. Specimen: CD4+ T cells from PBMCs cultured with SARS-CoV-2 spike peptides, collected after COVID-19 vaccination. The receptors here all came from a human donor who received a COVID-19 vaccine.

This chain uses TRBV5-1 with TRBJ2-2; 9 nucleotides align to TRBD1. The V gene's germline CDR1 is SGHRS and CDR2 YFSETQ. The ends lost 3 bases at V and 2 bases at J; junction bases unmatched: 2. This CDR3 is 15 amino acids long. CDR3 residues: CASSWGQGNTGELFF. The CDR3 region has the DNA TGCGCCAGCAGCTGGGGACAGGGCAACACCGGGGAGCTGTTTTTT.

This clone is judged medium-sized. J is TRBJ2-2 and V is TRBV28; TRBD1 aligns across 9 bases. The CDR3 is 15 amino acids. Germline V gives CDR1 MDHEN, CDR2 SYDVKM. Losses at the gene ends were 5 bases for V and 4 bases for J; bases not matched to a gene: 5. The CDR3 DNA reads TGTGCCAGCAGTCTCAACAGGGGGCGCACCGGGGAGCTGTTTTTT. It translates to CASSLNRGRTGELFF.